This note documents a single T cell receptor beta chain sequence. The data belong to a study of blood T cell repertoires in COVID-19. Study at large: Spain, Italy and the United States supplied samples that represented acute and convalescent COVID-19.

The repertoire was sequenced with immunoSEQ multiplex PCR; TCRdb's copy has only in-frame clones and lacks some. The sample lists some 270,000 clones; approximately 85% were seen once. The CDR3 is 12 residues long. Germline V lookup: CDR1 SGHTA, CDR2 FQGTGA. V lost 8 bases, J lost 10 bases, and 6 bases stayed unmatched. Two consecutive negative NP/OP PCR tests, clearance, or resolved symptoms defined Cohort 3 recovery. Sample: PBMCs or T cells enriched from blood (not recorded which). The clonotype originates from a woman aged 25 to 45 who had recovered from COVID-19. V usage is TRBV7-3 and J usage is TRBJ2-1, with 9 bases matching TRBD1. In nucleotides, the CDR3 is TGTGCCAGCGGACAGGGGACAGGGGAGCAGTTCTTC. It translates to CASGQGTGEQFF. The full variable domain, completed using reference TRBV7-3 and TRBJ2-1, is GAGVSQTPSNKVTEKGKYVELRCDPISGHTALYWYRQSLGQGPEFLIYFQGTGAADDSGLPNDRFFAVRPEGSVSTLKIQRTERGDSAVYLCASGQGTGEQFFGPGTRLTVL.